This T cell receptor beta chain was captured by sequencing in a study of human T cells and chemical hapten exposure. At the level of the study: Small pooled library volume differences chiefly drove per-sample TCR yield variation.

MiXCR, applied by TCRdb to the RACE reads, yields one record per CDR3 protein. The profile shows about 260,000 distinct CDR3 sequences, about 9% of them singletons. Sample time point: pre-sensitization, week 0. Treatment defined: therapeutic diphenylcyclopropenone sensitization with weekly scalp DPC. This CDR3 is built from 13 residues. V gave up 7 bases and J gave up 2 bases, with 9 bases separating them. The germline gives CDR1 MNHEY, CDR2 SVGEGT. This clonotype was detected only a few times. The chain links TRBV6-2 or TRBV6-3 to TRBJ2-1; perhaps TRBD1 as D (5 bases). The clonotype originates from a middle-aged woman with alopecia areata. Some clones in this sample may be carry-over from other donors' samples. The specimen was whole blood, collected in connection with sensitization to the hapten diphenylcyclopropenone (DPC). The CDR3 DNA reads TGTGCCAGCATCAGGGCCCCCTACAATGAGCAGTTCTTC. This encodes CASIRAPYNEQFF.